This TCR beta chain was found in a study of blood T cells in healthy people across ages. General study results and limits: Among long-lived donors, naive CD4+ cells were more numerous and diversity higher than in aged donors. A roughly linear fall in TCR beta diversity per million T cells was seen with increasing age.

In its sample, this clonotype was seen once. Antigen unknown. The CDR3 has 13 amino acids. With 7 bases clipped from V and 4 bases from J, the junction kept 5 bases outside the gene matches. Healthy Caucasian individuals from Russia aged roughly 6 to 90 were enrolled as donors. It was with a sample-barcoded 5' primer and a J-beta primer mix that a second PCR of roughly 6 to 11 cycles was run. The template-switch adaptor, which had 12 random nucleotides, put a tag on each cDNA molecule. In TCRdb, the 5' RACE reads were re-called with MiXCR into one record per CDR3 protein. The table shows hundreds of thousands of distinct CDR3 sequences, with around three fifths occurring only once.

This rearrangement joins TRBV12-3 or TRBV12-4 to TRBJ1-1, with TRBD1 identical over 8 bases. This receptor was identified in a man aged 55 to 70 in good health. The sample comprised blood. Here the CDR3 DNA reads TGTGCCAGCAACACACAGGGGGGCACTGAAGCTTTCTTT. Its protein is CASNTQGGTEAFF.